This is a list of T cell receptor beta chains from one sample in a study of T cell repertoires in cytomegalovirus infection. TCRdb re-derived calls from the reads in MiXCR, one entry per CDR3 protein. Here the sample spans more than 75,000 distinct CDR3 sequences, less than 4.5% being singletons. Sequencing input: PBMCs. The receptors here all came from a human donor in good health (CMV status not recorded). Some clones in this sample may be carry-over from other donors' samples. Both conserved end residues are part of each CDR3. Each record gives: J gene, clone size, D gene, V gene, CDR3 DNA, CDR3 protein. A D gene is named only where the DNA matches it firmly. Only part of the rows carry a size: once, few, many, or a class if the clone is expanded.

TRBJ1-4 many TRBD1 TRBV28 TGTGCCAGCAGCCCCCCGGGACAGTCCGAAAAACTGTTTTTT CASSPPGQSEKLFF
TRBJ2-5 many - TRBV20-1 TGCAGTGCTTGCCGCCAGCGGCAAGAGACCCAGTACTTC CSACRQRQETQYF
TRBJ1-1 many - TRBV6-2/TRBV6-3 TGTGCCAGCACCCTAAACGGGGGGACTGAAGCTTTCTTT CASTLNGGTEAFF
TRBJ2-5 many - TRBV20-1 TGCAGTGCCCTACTAGTCCAGGGGCAAGAGACCCAGTACTTC CSALLVQGQETQYF
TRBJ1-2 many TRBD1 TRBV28 TGTGCCAGCAGTTTGCAGGGGGCGTTCCTCTATGGCTACACCTTC CASSLQGAFLYGYTF
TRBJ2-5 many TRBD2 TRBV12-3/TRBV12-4 TGTGCCAGCAGCCCAGCGGGGGTGGAGACCCAGTACTTC CASSPAGVETQYF
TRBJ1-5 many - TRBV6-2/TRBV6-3 TGTGCCAGCAGTCCCCGTGGGAGAGGGGGCAATCAGCCCCAGCATTTT CASSPRGRGGNQPQHF
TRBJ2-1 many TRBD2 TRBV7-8 TGTGCCAGCAGCCCTCGGACTAGCGGGAATGAGCAGTTCTTC CASSPRTSGNEQFF
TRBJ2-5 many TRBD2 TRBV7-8 TGTGCCAGCAGCTTACTCGCTAGCGGGGGGACTCAAGAGACCCAGTACTTC CASSLLASGGTQETQYF
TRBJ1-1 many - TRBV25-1 TGTGCCAGCAGTCCCCTGGGCGGACACACTGAAGCTTTCTTT CASSPLGGHTEAFF
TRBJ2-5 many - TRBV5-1 TGCGCCAGCAGCTTCGCAGGGGGGGACGAGACCCAGTACTTC CASSFAGGDETQYF
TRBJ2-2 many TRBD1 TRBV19 TGTGCCAGTCGGGGACAGTCGAACACCGGGGAGCTGTTTTTT CASRGQSNTGELFF
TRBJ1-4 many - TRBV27 TGTGCCAGCAGTTTTGAAGGAGAAAAACTGTTTTTT CASSFEGEKLFF
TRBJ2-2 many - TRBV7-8 TGTGCCAGCAGCCCCAAGCGGGTAACGAACACCGGGGAGCTGTTTTTT CASSPKRVTNTGELFF
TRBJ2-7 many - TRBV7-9 TGTGCCAGCAGCTTAGGGGCCTACGAGCAGTACTTC CASSLGAYEQYF
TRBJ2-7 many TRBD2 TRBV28 TGTGCCAGCAGTTTATCTTGGCGGGGGGGGGGCTACGAGCAGTACTTC CASSLSWRGGGYEQYF
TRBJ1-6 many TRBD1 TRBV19 TGTGCCAGTAGTACCTACGGACAGGGAACTTCGAATTCACCCCTCCACTTT CASSTYGQGTSNSPLHF
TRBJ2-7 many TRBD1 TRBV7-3 TGTGCCAGCAGCCCGGACAGGACCTCCTACGAGCAGTACTTC CASSPDRTSYEQYF
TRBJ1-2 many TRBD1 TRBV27 TGTGCCAGCAGTTCCTCGCGTGGGACAGGGCTCTTCACGAACTATGGCTACACCTTC CASSSSRGTGLFTNYGYTF
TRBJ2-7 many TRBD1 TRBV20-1 TGCAGTGCTAGAGCTGTTGGGACAGACTTTTCCTACGAGCAGTACTTC CSARAVGTDFSYEQYF
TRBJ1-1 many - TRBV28 TGTGCCAGCAGTTTATTAACGGGTCTGAACACTGAAGCTTTCTTT CASSLLTGLNTEAFF
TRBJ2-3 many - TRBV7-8 TGTGCCAGCAGCCAGGGACCCACAGATACGCAGTATTTT CASSQGPTDTQYF
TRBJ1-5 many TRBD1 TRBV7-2 TGTGCCAGCAGCCCCCCCGGGACAGGGAAAGAAAGTTATCAGCCCCAGCATTTT CASSPPGTGKESYQPQHF
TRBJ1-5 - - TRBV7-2 TGTGCCAGCAGCTCCGCAGGGACATACAATCAGCCCCAGCATTTT CASSSAGTYNQPQHF
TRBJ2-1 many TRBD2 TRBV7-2 TGTGCCAGCAGAGAAGCGGGAGGGAATGAGCAGTTCTTC CASREAGGNEQFF
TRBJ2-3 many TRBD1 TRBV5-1 TGCGCCAGCAACAGGGGCGGATCAGATACGCAGTATTTT CASNRGGSDTQYF
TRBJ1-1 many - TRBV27 TGTGCCGTACGCCCCGCGGGATGGACTGAAGCTTTCTTT CAVRPAGWTEAFF
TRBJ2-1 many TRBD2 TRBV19 TGTGCCAGTAGTATAGGCCGACTAGCCGAGTACAATGAGCAGTTCTTC CASSIGRLAEYNEQFF
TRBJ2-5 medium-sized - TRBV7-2 TGTGCCAGCAGCTTAGGGGGATCCCAAGAGACCCAGTACTTC CASSLGGSQETQYF
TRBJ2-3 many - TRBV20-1 TGCAGTGCTGACGGCCATCCTAGCACAGATACGCAGTATTTT CSADGHPSTDTQYF
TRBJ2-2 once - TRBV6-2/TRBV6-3 TGTGCCAGCAGTTACGCGCCGTACACCGGGGAGCTGTTTTTT CASSYAPYTGELFF
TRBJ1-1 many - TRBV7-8 TGTGCCAGCAGCTTGGGGGGAAGTGAAGCTTTCTTT CASSLGGSEAFF
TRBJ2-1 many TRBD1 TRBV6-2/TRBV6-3 TGTGCCAGCAGTTACAGGGACAGGGGTGGTGAGCAGTTCTTC CASSYRDRGGEQFF
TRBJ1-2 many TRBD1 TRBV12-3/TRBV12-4 TGTGCCAGCAGTCTTGGACAGGACTATGGCTACACCTTC CASSLGQDYGYTF
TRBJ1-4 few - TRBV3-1 TGTGCCAGCAGCCAAGAGAGGGGTCTAAACGAAAAACTGTTTTTT CASSQERGLNEKLFF
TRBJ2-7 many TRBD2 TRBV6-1 TGTGCCAGCAGTGAAGCGCGAGCGGGGGGGCGAGAGCAGTACTTC CASSEARAGGREQYF
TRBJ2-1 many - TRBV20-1 TGCAGTGCTAGAGACCCAAGGGCGAACAATGAGCAGTTCTTC CSARDPRANNEQFF
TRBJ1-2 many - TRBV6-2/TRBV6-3 TGTGCCAGCAAAGGACACTATGGCTACACCTTC CASKGHYGYTF
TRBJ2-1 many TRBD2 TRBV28 TGTGCCAGCAGTCCCGAAGGACTAGCGGGGGCCTACAATGAGCAGTTCTTC CASSPEGLAGAYNEQFF
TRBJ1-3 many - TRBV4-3 TGCGCCAGCAGCCAAGATCGGGACGGCGGACCCTCTGGAAACACCATATATTTT CASSQDRDGGPSGNTIYF
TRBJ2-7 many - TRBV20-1 TGCAGTGCTAACCCCGCAGGGGACATGTCCTACGAGCAGTACTTC CSANPAGDMSYEQYF
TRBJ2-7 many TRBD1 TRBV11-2 TGTGCCAGCAGTCCTACGGACAGGGGAGATTTGGGACCCTACGAGCAGTACTTC CASSPTDRGDLGPYEQYF
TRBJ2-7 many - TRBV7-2 TGTGCCAGCAGCTTGGATACTTACGAGCAGTACTTC CASSLDTYEQYF
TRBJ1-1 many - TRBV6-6 TGTGCCAGCAGCACTCCGGTGAACACTGAAGCTTTCTTT CASSTPVNTEAFF
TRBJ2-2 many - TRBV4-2 TGTGCCAGCTCCAGGGACCGTACCGGGGAGCTGTTTTTT CASSRDRTGELFF